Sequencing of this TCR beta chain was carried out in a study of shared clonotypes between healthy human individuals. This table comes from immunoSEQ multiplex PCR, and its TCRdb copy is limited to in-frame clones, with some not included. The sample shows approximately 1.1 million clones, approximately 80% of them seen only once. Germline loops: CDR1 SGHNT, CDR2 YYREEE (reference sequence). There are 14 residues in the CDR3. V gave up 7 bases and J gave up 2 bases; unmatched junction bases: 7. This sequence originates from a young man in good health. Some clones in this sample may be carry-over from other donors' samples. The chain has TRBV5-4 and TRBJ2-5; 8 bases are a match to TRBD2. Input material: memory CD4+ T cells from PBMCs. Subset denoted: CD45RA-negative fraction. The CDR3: CASHRGGTQETQYF. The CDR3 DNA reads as TGTGCCAGCCACCGGGGGGGGACTCAAGAGACCCAGTACTTC.